Below, 28 T cell receptor beta chains from the same sample are listed, as sequenced in a study of T cells in localized non-small cell lung cancer. Sequenced by immunoSEQ multiplex PCR; TCRdb stores in-frame clones only, minus some. The repertoire holds more than 100,000 clones, with approximately 88% as singletons. Specimen: peripheral blood, collected before any cancer treatment. These TCRs come from a female donor of 60 years or more with stage I lung adenocarcinoma.

The rearrangement uses TRBV18 and TRBJ2-2; 8 bases are shared with TRBD2. CDR1 KGHSH and CDR2 LQKENI come from the germline V gene. CDR3 size: 16 residues. V lost 3 bases and J lost 7; bases outside the gene matches: 10. The CDR3 coding sequence is TGTGCCAGCTCACCCCCGGGAGGGGGTCGCGGCGGGGAGCTGTTTTTT. As protein: CASSPPGGGRGGELFF.

The chain uses TRBV2 and TRBJ1-2; 10 nucleotides match TRBD1. The V and J ends lost 6 bases and 4 bases, in that order; junction bases with no gene match: 5. The V gene's germline CDR1 is SNHLY and CDR2 FYNNEI. This CDR3 comprises 14 residues. CDR3 residues: CASRERQGAYGYTF. The DNA of the CDR3 is TGTGCCAGCAGGGAAAGACAGGGGGCCTATGGCTACACCTTC.

CDR3 region: CAWCRSSGNTIYF. DNA of the CDR3: TGTGCCTGGTGCAGAAGCTCTGGAAACACCATATATTTT. The V and J genes are TRBV30 and TRBJ1-3; D ambiguous. Trimming cost V 5 bases and J 0 bases, with 8 bases left between them. CDR1 and CDR2 from the germline V gene are GTSNPN and SVGIG (reference sequence). This CDR3 contains 13 residues.

This clone was found once. The rearrangement joins TRBV10-3 to TRBJ2-5, with D perhaps given as TRBD1 or TRBD2 (5 bases each). Germline V CDR1 and CDR2: ENHRY, SYGVKD. The CDR3 runs 17 residues. V was cut by 2 bases and J by 5 bases, with 21 bases left in between. CDR3: CAISEGLAGGRLETQYF. The DNA for the CDR3 is TGTGCCATCAGTGAGGGGCTAGCTGGGGGACGGTTGGAGACCCAGTACTTC.

The V gene is TRBV2, the J gene TRBJ1-2; 7 bases map to TRBD1. CDR3 length: 14 amino acids. Per the germline V gene, CDR1 is SNHLY and CDR2 is FYNNEI. Germline trimming cut 2 bases from V and 4 bases from J; bases unmatched to any gene: 4. The CDR3 spells CASSELAGGYGYTF. The CDR3 nucleotides are TGTGCCAGCAGTGAATTAGCAGGGGGCTATGGCTACACCTTC.

The genes are TRBV2 and TRBJ2-3; the match to TRBD2 covers 8 bases. Trimming removed 6 bases from V and 1 base from J; junction bases left unmatched: 6. The germline CDR1 and CDR2 sequences are SNHLY and FYNNEI. The CDR3 runs 15 residues. The CDR3 coding sequence is TGTGCCAGCAGGGTTAGCGGGAAGGGCACAGATACGCAGTATTTT. As protein: CASRVSGKGTDTQYF.

On this clone: Other DNA sequences in this sample translate to the same CDR3. V and J are TRBV28 and TRBJ2-5; the D is unclear. With 3 bases removed from V and 3 bases from J, the gap between germline ends came to 2 bases. Germline lookup yields CDR1 MDHEN and CDR2 SYDVKM. The CDR3 totals 11 residues. Here the CDR3 reads CASSFEETQYF. CDR3 in DNA: TGTGCCAGCAGTTTCGAAGAGACCCAGTACTTC.

The rearrangement links TRBV13 to TRBJ2-5; D is ambiguous. The assigned J gene may be wrong: the sequence end matches TRBJ2-7 better. The germline CDR1 and CDR2 sequences are PRHDT and FYEKMQ (reference sequence). The CDR3 has 11 residues. DNA for the CDR3: TGTGCCAGCAGCCCCGTAGGCGAGCAGTACTTC. Translation gives CASSPVGEQYF.

V gene TRBV10-1 combines with J gene TRBJ2-7, with TRBD1 matching 7 bases. The J segment lost 4 bases and the V segment lost 9 bases, leaving 9 bases of the junction unmatched. CDR1 is WNHNN, CDR2 SYGVQD, per germline (reference sequence). The CDR3 contains 13 residues. This CDR3 reads CARKTGTRYEQYF. The CDR3 nucleotides are TGCGCCAGGAAGACAGGGACGCGGTACGAGCAGTACTTC.

The chain carries TRBV7-6 and TRBJ2-7, with D unresolved. CDR3 length: 18 residues. Per the germline V gene, CDR1 is SGHVS and CDR2 is FNYEAQ. Between the trimmed V and J ends, which lost 2 bases and 3 bases, there was a span of 23 bases. CDR3 coding DNA: TGTGCCAGCAGCTTATTACGTAGTGGCTCAGGACGGCTCTACGAGCAGTACTTC. Its translation: CASSLLRSGSGRLYEQYF.

The DNA for the CDR3 is TGCAGCGCCCACATGGGGCTGAACACTGAAGCTTTCTTT. It is translated as CSAHMGLNTEAFF. The chain employs TRBV29-1 and TRBJ1-1; maybe TRBD1 (5 bases). Germline V CDR1 and CDR2: SQVTM, ANQGSEA. The CDR3 has 13 residues. V lost 7 bases, J lost 0 bases, and 12 bases lay in between.

J is TRBJ2-7 and V is TRBV11-3; TRBD2 matches 9 bases. This CDR3 comprises 15 residues. V trimming: 7 bases; J trimming: 2 bases; junction bases outside the gene matches: 9. Germline V CDR1 and CDR2: SGHNT, YENEEA. The CDR3 loop reads CASIYAAGGPYEQYF. The DNA for the CDR3 is TGTGCCAGCATCTATGCAGCGGGGGGCCCCTACGAGCAGTACTTC.

V gene TRBV18 combines with J gene TRBJ2-7; D remains ambiguous. The germline V gene encodes CDR1 KGHSH and CDR2 LQKENI. The CDR3 has 14 amino acids. V lost 0 bases, J lost 3 bases, and 9 bases lay in between. CDR3 bases: TGTGCCAGCTCACCACCCAGGCAACTCTACGAGCAGTACTTC. It translates to CASSPPRQLYEQYF.

V and J are TRBV4-2 and TRBJ2-5; TRBD2 agrees at 7 bases. J was trimmed by 3 bases and V by 1 base; bases with no gene match: 14. CDR3 length: 18 residues. Germline V gives CDR1 LGHNA, CDR2 YNFKEQ. The chain's CDR3 is CASSQGTRGGRWEETQYF. CDR3 sequence (DNA): TGTGCCAGCAGCCAAGGGACTAGGGGCGGTCGTTGGGAAGAGACCCAGTACTTC.

This clone was counted a few times. V gene TRBV28 combines with J gene TRBJ2-1, with 9 nucleotides matching TRBD1. Losses at the gene ends were 5 bases for V and 1 base for J; bases not matched to a gene: 9. The CDR3 is 17 residues long. Germline CDR1 and CDR2: MDHEN and SYDVKM. The CDR3 loop reads CASSNGGTGTSYNEQFF. The CDR3 DNA sequence: TGTGCCAGCAGTAATGGCGGGACAGGGACTTCCTACAATGAGCAGTTCTTC.

This sequence joins TRBV20-1 and TRBJ1-3; D remains ambiguous. Looked up from germline, CDR1 is DFQATT and CDR2 is SNEGSKA (reference sequence). Trimming removed 0 bases at V and 14 bases at J, with 11 bases between. The CDR3 runs 11 residues. The CDR3 here is CSARETPQVYF. Written as DNA, the CDR3 is TGCAGTGCTAGAGAGACACCCCAGGTATATTTT.

V usage is TRBV5-6 and J usage is TRBJ2-7; TRBD2 matches 11 bases. The length of the CDR3 is 15 residues. Germline V gives CDR1 SGHDT, CDR2 YYEEEE. The J segment lost 4 bases and the V segment lost 4 bases, leaving 7 bases of the junction unmatched. The CDR3 sequence: CASSRRLAGPYEQYF. The CDR3 bases are TGTGCCAGCAGCCGAAGACTAGCGGGACCATACGAGCAGTACTTC.

V gene TRBV6-6 combines with J gene TRBJ1-1; D is possibly TRBD1 (6 bases). The CDR3 loop spans 14 amino acids. The germline V and J ends were trimmed by 0 bases and 4 bases, with 9 bases remaining between them. CDR1 and CDR2 (germline): MNHNY, SVGAGI (reference sequence). This CDR3 reads CASSYSTGSTEAFF. The CDR3 nucleotides are TGTGCCAGCAGTTACTCCACAGGGAGCACTGAAGCTTTCTTT.

This chain uses TRBV28 with TRBJ2-5, with D unresolved. There are 15 residues in the CDR3. Trimming stripped 0 bases from V and 1 base from J, with 9 bases between. In germline, CDR1 is MDHEN, CDR2 SYDVKM. The chain's CDR3 is CASSLWGSLQETQYF. The CDR3 DNA reads TGTGCCAGCAGTTTATGGGGCAGCCTCCAAGAGACCCAGTACTTC.

The CDR3 is CASRDNLVGAYEQYF. CDR3 nucleotide sequence: TGTGCCAGCAGGGACAATTTAGTGGGGGCCTACGAGCAGTACTTC. The chain is built from TRBV6-6 and TRBJ2-7, with D possibly called TRBD1 or TRBD2 (5 bases each). The germline V gene encodes CDR1 MNHNY and CDR2 SVGAGI (reference sequence). CDR3 length: 15 amino acids. The V and J ends lost 6 bases and 2 bases respectively, with 17 bases between them.

V usage is TRBV28 and J usage is TRBJ2-7; D possibly corresponds to TRBD2 (5 bases). The germline V gene encodes CDR1 MDHEN and CDR2 SYDVKM. This CDR3 region has 12 residues. V lost 2 bases and J 6 bases, leaving 8 bases between the germline ends. This chain's CDR3 is CASSLIGSEQYF. The CDR3 nucleotides are TGTGCCAGCAGTTTAATAGGGAGCGAGCAGTACTTC.

The chain carries TRBV10-3 and TRBJ2-1, with D unclear. Looked up from germline, CDR1 is ENHRY and CDR2 is SYGVKD. The CDR3 loop spans 13 amino acids. Trimming took 10 bases from V and 0 from J, leaving 10 bases between them. CDR3 amino acids: CASKGSSYNEQFF. CDR3 in DNA: TGTGCCAGTAAGGGAAGCTCCTACAATGAGCAGTTCTTC.

The V call is TRBV27, the J call TRBJ2-4; D possibly corresponds to TRBD1 (6 bases). There are 14 residues in the CDR3. Germline CDR1 and CDR2: MNHEY and SMNVEV (reference sequence). Deletions cut 6 bases from V and 0 bases from J, with 9 bases between. CDR3 DNA sequence: TGTGCCAGCAGCCTACAGGGAGCCAAAAACATTCAGTACTTC. Protein product: CASSLQGAKNIQYF.

This sequence joins TRBV11-2 and TRBJ2-3; 7 positions match TRBD2. Germline V gene data show CDR1 as SGHAT and CDR2 as FQNNGV. J gave up 1 base and V 6 bases, and 7 bases lay outside the gene matches. The CDR3 extends over 15 amino acids. CDR3 protein: CASSKELAGTDTQYF. For the CDR3, the DNA is TGTGCCAGCAGTAAGGAGCTAGCGGGCACAGATACGCAGTATTTT.

This chain connects TRBV10-3 to TRBJ2-3; D is perhaps TRBD1 or TRBD2 (5 bases each). This CDR3 comprises 13 residues. In germline, CDR1 is ENHRY, CDR2 SYGVKD. V was pared by 8 bases and J by 4 bases, with 13 bases between. In nucleotides, the CDR3 is TGTGCCATCGGGGGTCGGAAACCAGATACGCAGTATTTT. Translation: CAIGGRKPDTQYF.

This chain links TRBV11-1 with TRBJ2-7; 8 bases are shared with TRBD2. Germline V gives CDR1 SGHAT, CDR2 FQDESV (reference sequence). The junction had 10 bases not matched to a gene; V was cut back by 6 bases and J by 6 bases. The CDR3 covers 14 residues. As DNA, the CDR3 is TGTGCCAGCAGTTCCAGCGGGAGTTTGGTCGAGCAGTACTTC. Translated, it gives CASSSSGSLVEQYF.

The chain combines TRBV6-5 with TRBJ1-1; D possibly corresponds to TRBD1 (5 bases). The CDR3 spans 15 residues. The germline V gene has CDR1 MNHEY and CDR2 SVGAGI. V shed 2 bases and J shed 0 bases, with 10 bases lying between them. CDR3 nucleotide sequence: TGTGCCAGCAGTTACCTTGGGACCGTGAACACTGAAGCTTTCTTT. This gives the protein CASSYLGTVNTEAFF.

V gene TRBV5-1 combines with J gene TRBJ1-1, with D perhaps TRBD1 (5 bases). The CDR3 is 15 residues long. V lost 4 bases to trimming and J lost 0 bases, with 13 bases between them. In germline, CDR1 is SGHRS, CDR2 YFSETQ. The CDR3 is CASSQPGRLNTEAFF. As DNA, the CDR3 is TGCGCCAGCAGCCAACCGGGACGGTTGAACACTGAAGCTTTCTTT.